One and the same sample provided the 25 T cell receptor beta chains below, sequenced in a study of T cell responses to AZD1222 COVID-19 vaccine. The protocol was immunoSEQ multiplex PCR, while the TCRdb copy is restricted to in-frame clones and leaves out a portion. The sample records roughly 72,000 clones, about 91% being singletons. This specimen was peripheral blood, taken 28 days after the second dose of the MenACWY control vaccine. The receptors stem from an adult who received the MenACWY meningococcal vaccine as a control.

The chain has TRBV6-2 or TRBV6-3 and TRBJ2-3; D could derive from TRBD1 or TRBD2 (5 bases each). Germline V gene lookup returns CDR1 MNHEY and CDR2 SVGEGT. V gave up 4 bases and J gave up 6 bases, with 11 bases separating them. The CDR3 is made up of 13 amino acids. The CDR3, as DNA: TGTGCCAGCAGTTCCTCGGGACGGGATACGCAGTATTTT. Translated, it gives CASSSSGRDTQYF.

The V call is TRBV18, the J call TRBJ1-1; TRBD1 aligns across 7 bases. This CDR3 has 17 amino acids. V was pared by 3 bases and J by 1 base, with 11 bases of the junction left unmatched. Germline CDR1 is KGHSH and CDR2 is LQKENI. This chain's CDR3 is CASSPRGDSGGNTEAFF. The DNA of the CDR3 is TGTGCCAGCTCACCCAGAGGGGACAGTGGGGGGAACACTGAAGCTTTCTTT.

The V and J genes are TRBV5-6 and TRBJ1-1; D unclear. The CDR3 is 15 residues long. CDR1 and CDR2 (germline): SGHDT, YYEEEE. The V end lost 0 bases, the J end lost 2 bases, and 11 bases lay between the germline ends. Here the CDR3 reads CASSLGAVANTEAFF. As DNA, the CDR3 is TGTGCCAGCAGCTTGGGAGCAGTAGCTAACACTGAAGCTTTCTTT.

V usage is TRBV6-4 and J usage is TRBJ1-4; D unresolved. V was cut by 1 base and J by 7 bases, with 7 bases left in between. The CDR3 sequence is 13 residues long. CDR1 is MRHNA and CDR2 is SNTAGT in the germline V gene. The CDR3 spells CASSDFPGEKLFF. CDR3 DNA: TGTGCCAGCAGTGACTTTCCGGGTGAAAAACTGTTTTTT.

CDR3 loop: CASSYSSAALGETQYF. In nucleotides, the CDR3 is TGTGCCAGCAGTTACTCGTCGGCGGCTCTGGGGGAGACCCAGTACTTC. The chain carries TRBV6-6 and TRBJ2-5; D not certain. Per germline, CDR1 MNHNY and CDR2 SVGAGI (reference sequence). V lost 0 bases to trimming and J lost 5 bases, with 16 bases between them. The CDR3 has 16 residues.

The genes are TRBV30 and TRBJ1-1; 7 bases match TRBD1. V lost 8 bases to trimming and J lost 0 bases; unmatched junction nucleotides: 9. The germline gives CDR1 GTSNPN, CDR2 SVGIG (reference sequence). This CDR3 contains 14 residues. The CDR3 here is CAGTGTALNTEAFF. CDR3 nucleotides: TGTGCCGGGACCGGGACAGCCCTGAACACTGAAGCTTTCTTT.

This chain joins TRBV2 and TRBJ2-2; 10 bases map to TRBD1. V was pared by 5 bases and J by 5 bases, with 5 bases of the junction left unmatched. CDR3 length: 15 amino acids. Germline assignment: CDR1 SNHLY and CDR2 FYNNEI. In DNA, the CDR3 is TGTGCCAGCAGTAAGGACAGGGGGGATACCGGGGAGCTGTTTTTT. Amino acid sequence: CASSKDRGDTGELFF.

The rearrangement joins TRBV3-1 (or the pseudogene TRBV3-2) to TRBJ1-4, with D uncertain. The V end lost 0 bases, the J end lost 8 bases, and 16 bases lay between the germline ends. The V gene's germline CDR1 is LGHDT and CDR2 YNNKEL (reference sequence). The CDR3 is 16 amino acids. The CDR3 DNA is TGTGCCAGCAGCCAAGAAGGCGGTGGCGTAGGGGAAAAACTGTTTTTT. It codes for CASSQEGGGVGEKLFF.

This chain uses TRBV7-9 with TRBJ1-2; D gene unclear. Trimming removed 6 bases from V and 4 bases from J, with 15 bases in between. Germline-derived CDR1 and CDR2 are SEHNR and FQNEAQ (reference sequence). This CDR3 comprises 14 residues. The CDR3 loop is CASSSGGLIYGYTF. CDR3 nucleotides: TGTGCCAGCAGTTCGGGAGGGTTGATCTATGGCTACACCTTC.

The V call is TRBV11-3, the J call TRBJ1-2; D call uncertain. The CDR3 consists of 13 residues. Looked up from germline, CDR1 is SGHNT and CDR2 is YENEEA. The ends were cut back, 10 bases at V and 0 bases at J, with 12 bases in the middle. The CDR3 bases are TGTGCCACCACCCGGAGTTCTAACTATGGCTACACCTTC. Translating gives CATTRSSNYGYTF.

This rearrangement joins TRBV5-1 to TRBJ2-7; D assignment may be TRBD1 or TRBD2 (6 bases each). Between the trimmed V and J ends, which lost 0 bases and 1 base, there was a span of 11 bases. The germline CDR1 and CDR2 sequences are SGHRS and YFSETQ. This CDR3 region has 15 residues. The CDR3 is CASSLGGASSYEQYF. The CDR3 DNA follows: TGCGCCAGCAGCTTGGGGGGGGCCTCGTCCTACGAGCAGTACTTC.

The CDR3 DNA reads as TGTGCCAGCAGCTTCCTTGATGGAGTGAACACTGAAGCTTTCTTT. Its translation: CASSFLDGVNTEAFF. The chain carries TRBV5-8 and TRBJ1-1; D not resolved. From germline, CDR1 is SGHTS and CDR2 YDEGEE. The V gene lost 2 bases and the J gene lost 0 bases, with 11 bases spanning the gap. This CDR3 is built from 15 residues. The whole variable domain, filled in from reference TRBV5-8 and TRBJ1-1, reads EAGVTQSPTHLIKTRGQQATLRCSPISGHTSVYWYQQALGLGLQFLLWYDEGEERNRGNFPPRFSGRQFPNYSSELNVNALELEDSALYLCASSFLDGVNTEAFFGQGTRLTVV.

The DNA for the CDR3 is TGTGCCACCAGCGACGGGGCGTCGCTAATGTGGGCTGAAGCTTTCTTT. Protein product: CATSDGASLMWAEAFF. V gene TRBV15 combines with J gene TRBJ1-1, with D possibly TRBD1 on 5 matching bases. Trimming cost V 5 bases and J 6 bases, with 22 bases left between them. The CDR3 loop spans 16 amino acids. CDR1 is LNHNV, CDR2 YYDKDF, per germline (reference sequence).

This clone was detected a few times. DNA of the CDR3: TGTGCCAGCAGCTTAGTGCTTTCGGGCGGCTACACCTTC. Translated, it gives CASSLVLSGGYTF. The chain carries TRBV13 and TRBJ1-2; D is unresolved. Germline CDR1 PRHDT, CDR2 FYEKMQ (reference sequence). This CDR3 region has 13 residues. The germline V and J ends were trimmed by 1 base and 8 bases, with 11 bases remaining between them.

The table lists this clone with a few counts. This chain links TRBV6-1 with TRBJ1-4; the D gene is possibly TRBD1 (6 bases). Germline V CDR1 and CDR2: MNHNS, SASEGT. V was pared by 3 bases and J by 7 bases, with 15 bases between. This CDR3 contains 15 residues. The CDR3 region is CASSEGAGDIEKLFF. As DNA, the CDR3 is TGTGCCAGCAGTGAGGGGGCAGGGGATATTGAAAAACTGTTTTTT.

The V and J genes are TRBV6-5 and TRBJ2-1; unclear D gene. This CDR3 spans 16 amino acids. CDR1 is MNHEY, CDR2 SVGAGI, per germline. V shed 2 bases and J shed 0 bases, with 11 bases lying between them. CDR3 protein: CASSYRLFSSYNEQFF. For the CDR3, the DNA is TGTGCCAGCAGTTACAGACTGTTTAGCTCCTACAATGAGCAGTTCTTC.

The chain combines TRBV11-1 with TRBJ1-1; 8 bases agree with TRBD1. Germline loops: CDR1 SGHAT, CDR2 FQDESV (reference sequence). V was clipped by 8 bases and J by 7 bases; unmatched bases: 9. The CDR3 spans 13 residues. DNA for the CDR3: TGTGCCAGCCTTTGGACAGGGACTAATGAAGCTTTCTTT. Amino acid sequence: CASLWTGTNEAFF.

The chain has TRBV12-3 or TRBV12-4 and TRBJ2-5, with no clear D. Between the trimmed V and J ends, which lost 3 bases and 5 bases, there was a span of 7 bases. There are 12 residues in the CDR3. CDR3 DNA sequence: TGTGCCAGCAGTTTTATCATTGAGACCCAGTACTTC. Its translation is CASSFIIETQYF.

The chain carries TRBV7-9 and TRBJ2-5; the D gene is possibly TRBD1 (5 bases). Trimming pared 5 bases from V and 7 bases from J, leaving 17 bases between. Germline lookup yields CDR1 SEHNR and CDR2 FQNEAQ (reference sequence). CDR3 length: 14 residues. The CDR3 nucleotides read TGTGCCAGCAGCACCGGCCAGGGTTACGGGACCCAGTACTTC. Its translation is CASSTGQGYGTQYF.

This sequence joins TRBV30 and TRBJ1-6; TRBD1 might be the D (6 bases). Germline CDR1 is GTSNPN and CDR2 is SVGIG (reference sequence). V dropped 7 bases and J dropped 5 bases, with 18 bases sitting between them. The length of the CDR3 is 15 residues. CDR3 DNA: TGTGCCTCCCACGGGAACAGGGTCGATAATTCACCCCTCCACTTT. As protein: CASHGNRVDNSPLHF.

J is TRBJ2-4 and V is TRBV10-1, with no clear D. The CDR3 is 16 amino acids. The V gene's germline CDR1 is WNHNN and CDR2 SYGVQD (reference sequence). V was shortened by 3 bases and J by 3 bases, with 15 bases between the two germline ends. CDR3 DNA: TGCGCCAGCAGTGATACCAGAACTGCGTTCAAAAACATTCAGTACTTC. Its translation: CASSDTRTAFKNIQYF.

For the CDR3, the DNA is TGTGCCAGCAGCTCCGACCTAGCCTGGGGTAGGAATGAGCAGTTCTTC. Translated: CASSSDLAWGRNEQFF. The genes are TRBV7-2 and TRBJ2-1; maybe TRBD2 (5 bases). The CDR3 extends over 16 amino acids. Germline V gives CDR1 SGHTA, CDR2 FQGNSA. With 4 bases removed from V and 7 bases from J, the gap between germline ends came to 20 bases.

V is TRBV28 and J is TRBJ2-3, with 8 positions matching TRBD2. J gave up 5 bases and V 2 bases, and 9 bases lay outside the gene matches. Germline CDR1 is MDHEN and CDR2 is SYDVKM. This CDR3 contains 16 residues. CDR3 protein: CASSLGASGWGDTQYF. CDR3 sequence (DNA): TGTGCCAGCAGTTTAGGGGCTAGCGGGTGGGGAGATACGCAGTATTTT.

CDR3 in amino acids: CASSQGPGTAPYEQYF. In DNA form, the CDR3 reads TGCGCCAGCAGCCAGGGCCCCGGGACGGCGCCCTACGAGCAGTACTTC. The chain joins TRBV4-3 to TRBJ2-7, with D possibly called TRBD1 or TRBD2 (5 bases each). The germline V gene has CDR1 LGHNA and CDR2 YSLEER. Trimming pared 3 bases from V and 2 bases from J, leaving 17 bases between. The CDR3 totals 16 residues.

This chain joins TRBV7-2 and TRBJ1-2, with a weak D call TRBD1 (6 bases). The V end was cut by 5 bases, the J end by 4 bases, with 23 bases between. The germline gives CDR1 SGHTA, CDR2 FQGNSA. The CDR3 is made up of 17 amino acids. The CDR3 reads CASSLGAARTQIYGYTF. In DNA form, the CDR3 reads TGTGCCAGCAGCCTGGGGGCGGCCAGGACTCAAATCTATGGCTACACCTTC.